The 12 T cell receptor beta chains below were found in one sample sequenced in a study of blood T cell repertoires in COVID-19. Repertoires were generated with immunoSEQ multiplex PCR, while TCRdb's copy carries only in-frame clones and drops some. The sample lists about 150,000 clones, about four fifths seen once, with over 0.5% in the top ten. The sequenced sample consisted of peripheral blood. These receptors were taken from a man in his sixties with acute or convalescent COVID-19.

This chain uses TRBV3-1 (or the pseudogene TRBV3-2) with TRBJ2-7; TRBD1 might be the D (6 bases). The germline V gene has CDR1 LGHDT and CDR2 YNNKEL (reference sequence). The germline V and J ends were trimmed by 6 bases and 0 bases, with 15 bases remaining between them. The CDR3 totals 15 residues. The CDR3 reads CASRGRGHPSYEQYF. CDR3 nucleotide sequence: TGTGCCAGCAGAGGTCGGGGACACCCCTCCTACGAGCAGTACTTC.

This rearrangement joins TRBV12-3 or TRBV12-4 to TRBJ2-7, with TRBD1 as a possible D gene (6 bases). The CDR3 runs to 13 residues. The V end was cut by 6 bases, the J end by 5 bases, with 14 bases between. The CDR3 nucleotides are TGTGCCAGCAGCCCCTCAACAGGGAACGAGCAGTACTTC. Its protein is CASSPSTGNEQYF.

The chain is built from TRBV2 and TRBJ2-1; 7 nucleotides align to TRBD1. The CDR3 runs 14 residues. Germline V lookup: CDR1 SNHLY, CDR2 FYNNEI. Trimming took 6 bases from V and 3 from J; bases not matched to a gene: 5. CDR3 DNA sequence: TGTGCCAGCAGCCGGGACAGAGGCTACAATGAGCAGTTCTTC. Its protein product is CASSRDRGYNEQFF.

This clone was recorded only once. V and J are TRBV9 and TRBJ2-1; D may be TRBD1 (5 bases). The CDR3 extends over 17 amino acids. Deletions cut 4 bases from V and 0 bases from J, with 17 bases between. Per germline, CDR1 SGDLS and CDR2 YYNGEE. The CDR3 reads CASSTQGATRSYNEQFF. The CDR3 nucleotides read TGTGCCAGCAGCACCCAAGGGGCGACTCGCTCCTACAATGAGCAGTTCTTC.

The rearrangement links TRBV6-2 or TRBV6-3 to TRBJ2-7, with a weak D call TRBD1 (5 bases). The germline V gene encodes CDR1 MNHEY and CDR2 SVGEGT. This CDR3 has 13 amino acids. V lost 2 bases and J 6 bases, leaving 11 bases between the germline ends. CDR3: CASSYRTSSEQYF. The CDR3 DNA reads as TGTGCCAGCAGTTACCGGACATCAAGCGAGCAGTACTTC.

The sample holds a few counts of this clone. This chain connects TRBV7-6 to TRBJ2-2; 10 nucleotides align to TRBD1. V gave up 4 bases and J gave up 5 bases; unmatched junction bases: 4. Germline values: CDR1 SGHVS, CDR2 FNYEAQ. The CDR3 spans 15 residues. The CDR3 bases are TGTGCCAGCAGCTCGCGGACAGGGGGAACCGGGGAGCTGTTTTTT. Protein product: CASSSRTGGTGELFF.

This rearrangement joins TRBV5-4 to TRBJ2-3; 12 nucleotides align to TRBD2. The V and J ends lost 3 bases and 6 bases, in that order; junction bases with no gene match: 11. CDR3 length equals 17 residues. Per the germline V gene, CDR1 is SGHNT and CDR2 is YYREEE (reference sequence). Here the CDR3 DNA reads TGTGCCAGCAGCTCGGTACTAGCGGGGGGAATTACGGATACGCAGTATTTT. Translation: CASSSVLAGGITDTQYF.

The gene calls are TRBV6-6 and TRBJ1-3; TRBD1 matches 7 bases. With 9 bases clipped from V and 1 base from J, the junction kept 9 bases outside the gene matches. CDR1 is MNHNY, CDR2 SVGAGI, per germline (reference sequence). The CDR3 sequence is 15 residues long. The CDR3 loop is CASTDRAQSGNTIYF. The CDR3 DNA reads as TGTGCCAGTACCGACAGGGCCCAATCTGGAAACACCATATATTTT.

V and J are TRBV7-3 and TRBJ2-1; D unclear. With 3 bases removed from V and 5 bases from J, the gap between germline ends came to 5 bases. This CDR3 has 12 residues. Looked up from germline, CDR1 is SGHTA and CDR2 is FQGTGA. The CDR3 DNA is TGTGCCAGCAGCTTGGCAGACAATGAGCAGTTCTTC. Encoded protein: CASSLADNEQFF. The full variable domain, in which reference TRBV7-3 and TRBJ2-1 provide the parts outside the CDR3, is GAGVSQTPSNKVTEKGKYVELRCDPISGHTALYWYRQSLGQGPEFLIYFQGTGAADDSGLPNDRFFAVRPEGSVSTLKIQRTERGDSAVYLCASSLADNEQFFGPGTRLTVL.

This clone was found a few times. The J gene is TRBJ2-7, the V gene TRBV18; 8 bases are a match to TRBD2. Germline V CDR1 and CDR2: KGHSH, LQKENI. J was trimmed by 4 bases and V by 9 bases; bases with no gene match: 14. The CDR3 length is 15 residues. The CDR3 loop reads CASRTAGVGSYEQYF. In nucleotides, the CDR3 is TGTGCCAGTCGGACAGCGGGGGTCGGGTCGTACGAGCAGTACTTC.

This clone was picked up a small number of times. The chain has TRBV5-6 and TRBJ2-4, with a tentative D call TRBD1 (5 bases). Trimming cost V 7 bases and J 2 bases, with 13 bases left between them. CDR3 size: 14 residues. In germline, CDR1 is SGHDT, CDR2 YYEEEE. This CDR3 is CASGRRGTKNIQYF. For the CDR3, the DNA is TGTGCCAGCGGCCGAAGGGGAACCAAAAACATTCAGTACTTC.

The chain has TRBV7-3 and TRBJ2-5; the match to TRBD2 covers 7 bases. The CDR3 contains 16 residues. Germline CDR1 SGHTA, CDR2 FQGTGA. V dropped 0 bases and J dropped 1; count of bases not matched to a gene: 5. The CDR3 region has the DNA TGTGCCAGCAGCTTAACTGCTAGCGGCCTCCAAGAGACCCAGTACTTC. Protein sequence: CASSLTASGLQETQYF.